Included here is one T cell receptor (beta chain) sequence, with context. The CDR3 is 16 residues long. Germline assignment: CDR1 SEHNR and CDR2 FQNEAQ (reference sequence). V lost 6 bases, J lost 0 bases, and 12 bases lay in between. The entry originates in a study of CD8 T cells in Susac syndrome. Reverse transcription of roughly 0.5 to 1 ug RNA was performed with random hexamers. Amplification of TCR beta CDR3 across 54 Vbeta and 13 Jbeta was performed with immunoSEQ multiplex PCR. TCRdb itself ran the immunoSEQ multiplex PCR reads through MiXCR, one entry per CDR3 protein. This sample has around 200,000 distinct CDR3 sequences, with roughly 92% found just once.

V usage is TRBV7-9 and J usage is TRBJ1-6; D is perhaps TRBD1 (5 bases). Sequencing was done on a sample of CD8+ T cells from PBMCs. The clonotype originates from a human donor with multiple sclerosis. Written as DNA, the CDR3 is TGTGCCAGCAGGGGGGATGGGAGCTCCTATAATTCACCCCTCCACTTT. Protein: CASRGDGSSYNSPLHF.